This entry lists 5 T cell receptor beta chains sequenced from one sample in a study of early T cells in non-severe SARS-CoV-2 infection. TCRdb re-derived calls from the 5' RACE reads in MiXCR, one entry per CDR3 protein. The table includes more than 50,000 distinct CDR3 sequences, approximately 11% detected once. The sequencing sample was made of whole blood. The receptors originated from an adult who was a healthcare worker with PCR-confirmed SARS-CoV-2 infection or an uninfected control (not recorded which).

Ten or more counts support this clonotype. In DNA form, the CDR3 reads TGTGCCAGCAGACCGGGACTAGCGTGGAATGAGCAGTTCTTC. It codes for CASRPGLAWNEQFF. V is TRBV12-3 or TRBV12-4 and J is TRBJ2-1; 10 bases map to TRBD2. The CDR3 length is 14 residues. V was clipped by 6 bases and J by 7 bases; unmatched bases: 6.

Of note for this clonotype: One end of the junction varies from germline; a read error may be responsible. The chain links TRBV12-3 or TRBV12-4 to TRBJ1-2; 7 bases line up with TRBD1. This CDR3 has 13 amino acids. CDR3 loop: CAGRPDRFYGYTF. The DNA for the CDR3 is TGTGCCGGCAGACCGGACAGGTTCTATGGCTACACCTTC.

This clonotype was seen at least ten times. The genes are TRBV6-2 or TRBV6-3 and TRBJ2-7, with 7 bases matching TRBD1. The CDR3 spans 13 residues. Unmatched junction bases numbered 3, after V lost 5 bases and J lost 2 bases. CDR1 and CDR2 (germline): MNHEY, SVGEGT. The CDR3 loop reads CASSTGDTYEQYF. The DNA for the CDR3 is TGTGCCAGCAGTACAGGGGATACCTACGAGCAGTACTTC.

This clonotype was counted only a few times. This sequence joins TRBV7-2 and TRBJ1-5; TRBD1 matches at 9 bases. Germline loops: CDR1 SGHTA, CDR2 FQGNSA. The CDR3 totals 15 residues. Trimming took 7 bases from V and 8 from J; bases not matched to a gene: 12. This chain's CDR3 is CASNEQGTGSEPQHF. CDR3 nucleotides: TGTGCCAGCAACGAACAGGGGACAGGGTCGGAGCCCCAGCATTTT.

The chain carries TRBV27 and TRBJ1-2; tentatively, D is TRBD1 (6 bases). Deletions cut 2 bases from V and 5 bases from J, with 21 bases between. This CDR3 spans 17 amino acids. Germline V CDR1 and CDR2: MNHEY, SMNVEV (reference sequence). The CDR3 DNA sequence: TGTGCCAGCAGTTTAACGATTACAGGGAACAGCCCTTATGGCTACACCTTC. Protein product: CASSLTITGNSPYGYTF.